This T cell receptor (beta chain) was documented in a study of T cell changes during pregnancy in multiple sclerosis. Clones were sequenced by immunoSEQ multiplex PCR, and TCRdb holds only the in-frame ones, with some missing. This table holds about 130,000 clones, 90% to 96% found once. Germline V gene data show CDR1 as SEHNR and CDR2 as FQNEAQ (reference sequence). The CDR3 sequence is 15 residues long. Trimming took 6 bases from V and 8 from J; bases not matched to a gene: 5. This TCR was sampled from a female donor with multiple sclerosis, enrolled in a pregnancy study. The rearrangement links TRBV7-9 to TRBJ2-1; 15 bases align to TRBD2. Sequenced here: peripheral blood, sampled after pregnancy. The DNA of the CDR3 is TGTGCCAGCAGTGATGGACTAGCGGGAGGGTATGAGCAGTTCTTC. Protein: CASSDGLAGGYEQFF.